The sequence of this T cell receptor (beta chain) was determined in a study of vaccination and CD4 T cells after COVID-19. Cultured CD4+ T cell DNA underwent sequencing with the Oncomine TCR Beta short-read assay. From the PCR reads, TCRdb called clonotypes with MiXCR, one entry per CDR3 protein. The sample yields about 9,200 distinct CDR3 sequences, about 42% seen once. The length of the CDR3 is 16 residues. The V segment lost 3 bases and the J segment 0 bases; nucleotides outside the gene matches: 5. The germline gives CDR1 SGHVS, CDR2 FNYEAQ. Treatment of the sample: roughly 10-day PBMC culture with coronavirus spike peptide pools or control peptides (ViraFEST assay). In the ViraFEST assay, peptide-pool expansion preceded TCR sequencing of expanded clonotypes. This clonotype was counted a few times. The antigen is unknown.

This clonotype was obtained from a human donor who had recovered from COVID-19. The V gene is TRBV7-6, the J gene TRBJ2-1, with 7 bases aligning to TRBD1. Sequencing used CD4+ T cells from blood, cultured in vitro. Here the CDR3 reads CASSFRGQLSYNEQFF. In DNA, the CDR3 is TGTGCCAGCAGCTTTCGGGGACAGCTCTCCTACAATGAGCAGTTCTTC.